One sample yielded the 22 T cell receptor beta chains listed below, sequenced in a study of blood T cells in healthy people across ages (dated by TCRdb to between 2014 and 2017). The library relied on 5' RACE. TCRdb records Illumina HiSeq 2500 as the sequencer. The second PCR ran for roughly 7 to 11 cycles and used a J-beta primer mix along with a sample-barcoded 5' primer. TCRdb took the public reads, trimmed them with fastp at Q25, ran MiXCR for clone calling and kept in-frame beta chains. Rows with one shared CDR3 protein collapse into an entry with the most common genes and DNA. The sample table records 1.5 million to 2 million distinct CDR3 sequences; 49% of these occur just once. In total, the top ten clones hold roughly 2.1% of the sample. Sequences were obtained from blood. Source of these receptors: a woman in her thirties or forties in good health.

CDR3 DNA: TGTGCCAGCAGCTTAGCAAGAGGGGCTGAGACCCAGTACTTC. Amino acids: CASSLARGAETQYF. The chain recombines TRBV7-2 with TRBJ2-5, with D tentatively TRBD1 or TRBD2 (5 bases each). CDR1 is SGHTA and CDR2 is FQGNSA in the germline V gene. CDR3 length equals 14 residues. V lost 0 bases and J lost 5, with 10 bases in between.

The chain joins TRBV6-2 or TRBV6-3 to TRBJ2-1; 7 bases match TRBD1. Germline V lookup: CDR1 MNHEY, CDR2 SVGEGT. Unmatched junction bases numbered 29, after V lost 5 bases and J lost 4 bases. The CDR3 runs 22 residues. CDR3 in DNA: TGTGCCAGCAGTCTTACTACCGACCGGGACAGTCATTTCGGACCGCCATACAATGAGCAGTTCTTC. It is translated as CASSLTTDRDSHFGPPYNEQFF.

This chain uses TRBV5-1 with TRBJ1-1; no definite D call. Germline V lookup: CDR1 SGHRS, CDR2 YFSETQ. The V gene lost 0 bases and the J gene lost 4 bases, with 13 bases spanning the gap. This CDR3 comprises 15 residues. The CDR3 reads CASSLELARTTEAFF. The CDR3 DNA reads as TGCGCCAGCAGCTTGGAGTTGGCCAGGACCACTGAAGCTTTCTTT.

The rearrangement uses TRBV9 and TRBJ2-5; a possible D gene is TRBD1 (6 bases). Trimming stripped 4 bases from V and 5 bases from J, with 18 bases between. The V gene's germline CDR1 is SGDLS and CDR2 YYNGEE. CDR3 length equals 15 residues. The CDR3 DNA is TGTGCCAGCAGCTCCTTTAAAACAGGGTTGGAGACCCAGTACTTC. As protein: CASSSFKTGLETQYF.

This sequence joins TRBV7-9 and TRBJ1-1; D unresolved. Germline CDR1 reads SEHNR; CDR2 reads FQNEAQ (reference sequence). This CDR3 is built from 11 residues. Trimming stripped 5 bases from V and 9 bases from J, with 10 bases between. CDR3 bases: TGTGCCAGCAGCCCACAGAATAAAGCTTTCTTT. Residues: CASSPQNKAFF.

This clonotype was seen a handful of times. The chain has TRBV7-9 and TRBJ2-7, with 11 positions matching TRBD1. The length of the CDR3 is 13 residues. J gave up 3 bases and V 8 bases, and 3 bases lay outside the gene matches. Germline V lookup: CDR1 SEHNR, CDR2 FQNEAQ (reference sequence). CDR3: CASWGQGDYEQYF. CDR3 coding DNA: TGTGCCAGCTGGGGACAGGGGGACTACGAGCAGTACTTC.

The rearrangement joins TRBV4-1 to TRBJ2-3; 15 nucleotides line up with TRBD2. CDR1 MGHRA and CDR2 YSYEKL come from the germline V gene. CDR3 length: 18 residues. Trimming removed 2 bases from V and 0 bases from J; junction bases left unmatched: 3. The CDR3 DNA sequence: TGCGCCAGCAGCCAAAGGACTAGCGGGGGGGTTAGCACAGATACGCAGTATTTT. Translating gives CASSQRTSGGVSTDTQYF.

In its sample, this clonotype was seen a few times. The CDR3 sequence: CASSPTGHPYEQYF. The CDR3 nucleotides read TGTGCCAGCAGCCCGACAGGGCACCCCTACGAGCAGTACTTC. The chain carries TRBV9 and TRBJ2-7, with 7 bases lining up with TRBD1. CDR1 and CDR2 (germline): SGDLS, YYNGEE. V shed 4 bases, J shed 2 bases, and the junction held 6 bases outside the gene matches. The CDR3 totals 14 residues. The full variable domain, in which reference TRBV9 and TRBJ2-7 provide the parts outside the CDR3, is DSGVTQTPKHLITATGQRVTLRCSPRSGDLSVYWYQQSLDQGLQFLIQYYNGEERAKGNILERFSAQQFPDLHSELNLSSLELGDSALYFCASSPTGHPYEQYFGPGTRLTVT.

As concerns this clonotype: Mismatch with germline at one junction end may stem from a read error. DNA for the CDR3: TGTGTCAGCAGTGCGGACAGGGGTTACGAGCAGTACTTC. This codes for CVSSADRGYEQYF. The chain couples TRBV6-1 to TRBJ2-5, with 9 bases that match TRBD1. Judging by the DNA end, TRBJ2-7 fits better; the J call may be wrong. The CDR3 is 13 amino acids. Germline V gives CDR1 MNHNS, CDR2 SASEGT.

This chain links TRBV6-5 with TRBJ1-4; 9 nucleotides align to TRBD1. V lost 6 bases and J lost 8; bases outside the gene matches: 10. This CDR3 has 15 residues. The germline CDR1 and CDR2 sequences are MNHEY and SVGAGI. CDR3 sequence (DNA): TGTGCCAGCAGCGGGACAGGGAGAACAGAGGAAAAACTGTTTTTT. Translating it yields CASSGTGRTEEKLFF.

This clonotype was seen many times. The rearrangement joins TRBV27 to TRBJ1-2; perhaps TRBD1 as D (5 bases). Trimming stripped 6 bases from V and 4 bases from J, with 12 bases between. The CDR3 runs to 13 residues. Per the germline V gene, CDR1 is MNHEY and CDR2 is SMNVEV (reference sequence). Written as DNA, the CDR3 is TGTGCCAGCAGCCCCTCCGGGGGCTATGGCTACACCTTC. Protein sequence: CASSPSGGYGYTF.

V gene TRBV29-1 combines with J gene TRBJ2-3; D ambiguous. The CDR3 sequence is 17 residues long. The germline V gene encodes CDR1 SQVTM and CDR2 ANQGSEA. V lost 1 base and J 5 bases, leaving 22 bases between the germline ends. CDR3 nucleotide sequence: TGCAGCGTTGAAGGGCTAATTGTTGGCAAACCAGGAGATACGCAGTATTTT. Translating it yields CSVEGLIVGKPGDTQYF.

V gene TRBV20-1 combines with J gene TRBJ2-5; weak D call: TRBD2 (6 bases). CDR3 size: 14 residues. Trimming stripped 3 bases from V and 4 bases from J, with 15 bases between. Germline loops: CDR1 DFQATT, CDR2 SNEGSKA (reference sequence). In DNA, the CDR3 is TGCAGTGCTAGGGAGGGCGGGGCTGGAGAGACCCAGTACTTC. The encoded protein is CSAREGGAGETQYF.

The gene calls are TRBV5-1 and TRBJ2-4; TRBD1 matches 12 bases. The V and J ends lost 3 bases and 7 bases, in that order; junction bases with no gene match: 5. The CDR3 spans 15 residues. Germline assignment: CDR1 SGHRS and CDR2 YFSETQ. CDR3 sequence: CASSSGTGGKNIQYF. For the CDR3, the DNA is TGCGCCAGCAGCTCCGGGACAGGGGGCAAGAACATTCAGTACTTC. Filled out from reference TRBV5-1 and TRBJ2-4, the complete variable domain reads KAGVTQTPRYLIKTRGQQVTLSCSPISGHRSVSWYQQTPGQGLQFLFEYFSETQRNKGNFPGRFSGRQFSNSRSEMNVSTLELGDSALYLCASSSGTGGKNIQYFGAGTRLSVL.

Only a few counts were recorded for this clonotype. The chain is built from TRBV20-1 and TRBJ2-1; D call uncertain. V was pared by 1 base and J by 2 bases, with 15 bases between. The CDR3 covers 16 residues. Looked up from germline, CDR1 is DFQATT and CDR2 is SNEGSKA (reference sequence). CDR3 sequence reads: CSARVPPGAPYNEQFF. The CDR3 DNA is TGCAGTGCTAGAGTGCCCCCTGGTGCTCCCTACAATGAGCAGTTCTTC.

A few counts support this clonotype. The chain is built from TRBV29-1 and TRBJ2-5, with unresolved D. CDR1 is SQVTM, CDR2 ANQGSEA, per germline. The ends were cut back, 0 bases at V and 0 bases at J, with 17 bases in the middle. The CDR3 sequence is 17 residues long. This CDR3 is CSVEDLKAWDDQETQYF. As DNA, the CDR3 is TGCAGCGTTGAAGATCTCAAGGCCTGGGATGACCAAGAGACCCAGTACTTC.

In the case of this clonotype: At one end, the junction sequence differs from germline, possibly due to a read error. In nucleotides, the CDR3 is TGTGCCAGCAGAAGGGACAGGGTGACTCAAGGGACCCAGTACTTC. This encodes CASRRDRVTQGTQYF. The chain links TRBV6-2 or TRBV6-3 to TRBJ2-5; TRBD1 aligns across 9 bases. Germline V CDR1 and CDR2: MNHEY, SVGEGT. This CDR3 spans 15 amino acids.

J is TRBJ2-7 and V is TRBV2; TRBD2 aligns across 9 bases. The J call is doubtful: the DNA matches TRBJ2-5 better. This CDR3 contains 15 residues. Looked up from germline, CDR1 is SNHLY and CDR2 is FYNNEI. This CDR3 reads CASRPGTSRPETQYF. CDR3 DNA: TGTGCCAGCCGGCCCGGGACTAGCAGGCCGGAGACCCAGTACTTC.

Concerning this clonotype: This may come from a read error, since a much larger clone is one base off. The CDR3 nucleotides read TGCGCCAGCAGCCAAGTACGGGGTTACGAGCAGTTCTTC. It translates to CASSQVRGYEQFF. The chain joins TRBV4-3 to TRBJ2-1, with D possibly being TRBD2 (5 bases). The CDR3 runs to 13 residues. In germline, CDR1 is LGHNA, CDR2 YSLEER. Trimming removed 1 base from V and 10 bases from J, with 11 bases in between.

This clonotype was counted between two and nine times. CDR3 in DNA: TGTGCCAGCGAAGCAGGGGACGTTTTGGAGACCCAGTACTTC. This translates into CASEAGDVLETQYF. The V call is TRBV2, the J call TRBJ2-5, with D perhaps TRBD1 (6 bases). V lost 8 bases to trimming and J lost 5 bases, with 18 bases between them. Germline V gives CDR1 SNHLY, CDR2 FYNNEI. There are 14 residues in the CDR3.

As to this clonotype: The junction does not match germline at one end; this may be a read error. The V and J genes are TRBV7-9 and TRBJ2-3, with TRBD1 as a possible D gene (6 bases). Germline assignment: CDR1 SEHNR and CDR2 FQNEAQ (reference sequence). The CDR3 is 14 amino acids. The CDR3 sequence is CASSWTAGTDAQYF. As DNA, the CDR3 is TGTGCCAGCAGCTGGACAGCAGGCACAGATGCGCAGTATTTT.

This chain uses TRBV28 with TRBJ2-7; 11 nucleotides match TRBD2. The CDR3 has 16 residues. Per the germline V gene, CDR1 is MDHEN and CDR2 is SYDVKM. Trimming at V came to 6 bases and at J to 7 bases, leaving 14 bases not matched to a gene. DNA for the CDR3: TGTGCCAGCAGCCCAACTAGCGGGGGCCGCCTAGGAGAGCAGTACTTC. This gives the protein CASSPTSGGRLGEQYF.